These 6 T cell receptor beta chains were all obtained from the same sample, sequenced in a study of blood T cell repertoires in COVID-19 (dated by TCRdb to 2018 to 2021). To prepare the library, the immunoSEQ multiplex PCR assay was applied. TCRdb carries this immuneACCESS record with in-frame sequences only. Its versions omit some clonotypes, under half of them owing to an unresolved V gene in the studies checked, with the rest unexplained. Present in this sample are around 50,000 clones, about 89% of which were seen just once. Over 2% of the sample comes from the top ten. The sequencing input was peripheral blood. The receptors were gathered from a human donor in a cohort sampled during active COVID-19.

The chain carries TRBV7-3 and TRBJ2-5; 10 positions agree with TRBD2. Trimming removed 3 bases from V and 1 base from J; junction bases left unmatched: 2. Germline V gives CDR1 SGHTA, CDR2 FQGTGA. The CDR3 totals 15 residues. CDR3 region: CASSLLAGVQETQYF. The DNA for the CDR3 is TGTGCCAGCAGCTTGCTAGCGGGGGTCCAAGAGACCCAGTACTTC.

V is TRBV27 and J is TRBJ2-7, with D tentatively TRBD1 (5 bases). The CDR3 loop spans 16 amino acids. The germline V gene encodes CDR1 MNHEY and CDR2 SMNVEV (reference sequence). Trimming shortened V by 5 bases and J by 1 base, and 18 bases separated the two germline ends. This chain's CDR3 is CASSLQGRSFSYEQYF. CDR3 in DNA: TGTGCCAGCAGTCTCCAGGGCAGGTCCTTTTCCTACGAGCAGTACTTC.

As DNA, the CDR3 is TGTGCCAGCTGCAGCGGGATAAGCACAGATACGCAGTATTTT. Translated, it gives CASCSGISTDTQYF. The rearrangement links TRBV28 to TRBJ2-3; 7 nucleotides align to TRBD2. The V gene end was trimmed by 8 bases and the J gene end by 0 bases; junction bases not matched to a gene: 5. The CDR3 is 14 residues long. Germline V gene lookup returns CDR1 MDHEN and CDR2 SYDVKM.

This chain joins TRBV9 and TRBJ2-5; TRBD2 matches 7 bases. The CDR3 is 14 residues long. Per the germline V gene, CDR1 is SGDLS and CDR2 is YYNGEE. The V and J ends lost 4 bases and 2 bases, in that order; junction bases with no gene match: 5. CDR3: CASSRGLGQETQYF. The CDR3 DNA reads TGTGCCAGCAGCCGTGGACTAGGTCAAGAGACCCAGTACTTC. The whole variable domain, filled in from reference TRBV9 and TRBJ2-5, reads DSGVTQTPKHLITATGQRVTLRCSPRSGDLSVYWYQQSLDQGLQFLIQYYNGEERAKGNILERFSAQQFPDLHSELNLSSLELGDSALYFCASSRGLGQETQYFGPGTRLLVL.

The chain combines TRBV4-1 with TRBJ2-7, with 9 bases fitting TRBD2. The germline gives CDR1 MGHRA, CDR2 YSYEKL. The CDR3 has 20 amino acids. Trimming removed 0 bases from V and 3 bases from J; junction bases left unmatched: 18. CDR3 region: CASSQDYGGSGGPKSYEQYF. The CDR3 DNA follows: TGCGCCAGCAGCCAAGATTATGGTGGTAGCGGGGGCCCCAAGAGCTACGAGCAGTACTTC.

The chain joins TRBV28 to TRBJ1-2; D gene ambiguous. The CDR3 is 14 amino acids. The V end lost 2 bases, the J end lost 8 bases, and 15 bases lay between the germline ends. Germline V lookup: CDR1 MDHEN, CDR2 SYDVKM. CDR3 sequence: CASSLSREWEGYTF. CDR3 DNA sequence: TGTGCCAGCAGTTTAAGTAGGGAGTGGGAGGGCTACACCTTC.